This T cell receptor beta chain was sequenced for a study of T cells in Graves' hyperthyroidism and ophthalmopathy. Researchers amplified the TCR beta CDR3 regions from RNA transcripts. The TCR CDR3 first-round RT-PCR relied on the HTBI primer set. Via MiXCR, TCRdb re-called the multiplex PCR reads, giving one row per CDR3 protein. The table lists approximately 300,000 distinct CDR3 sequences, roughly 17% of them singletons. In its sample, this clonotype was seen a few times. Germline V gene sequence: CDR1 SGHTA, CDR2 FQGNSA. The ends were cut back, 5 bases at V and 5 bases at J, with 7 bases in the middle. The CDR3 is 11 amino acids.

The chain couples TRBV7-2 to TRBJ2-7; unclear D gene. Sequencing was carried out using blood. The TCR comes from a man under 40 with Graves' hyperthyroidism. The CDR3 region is CASSQDHEQYF. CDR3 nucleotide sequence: TGTGCCAGCAGCCAAGACCACGAGCAGTACTTC.